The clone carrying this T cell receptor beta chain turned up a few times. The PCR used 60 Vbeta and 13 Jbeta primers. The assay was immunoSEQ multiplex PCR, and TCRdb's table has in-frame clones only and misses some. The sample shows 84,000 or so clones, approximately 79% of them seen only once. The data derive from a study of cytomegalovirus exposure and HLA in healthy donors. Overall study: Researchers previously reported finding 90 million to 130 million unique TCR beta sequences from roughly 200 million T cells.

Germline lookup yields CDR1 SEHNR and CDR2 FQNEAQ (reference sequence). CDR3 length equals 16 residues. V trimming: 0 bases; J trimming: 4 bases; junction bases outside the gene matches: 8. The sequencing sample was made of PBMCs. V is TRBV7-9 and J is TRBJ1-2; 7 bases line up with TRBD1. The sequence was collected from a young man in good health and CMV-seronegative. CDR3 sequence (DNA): TGTGCCAGCAGCTTAGCATTCCGGGACAGCGGCTATGGCTACACCTTC. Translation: CASSLAFRDSGYGYTF.